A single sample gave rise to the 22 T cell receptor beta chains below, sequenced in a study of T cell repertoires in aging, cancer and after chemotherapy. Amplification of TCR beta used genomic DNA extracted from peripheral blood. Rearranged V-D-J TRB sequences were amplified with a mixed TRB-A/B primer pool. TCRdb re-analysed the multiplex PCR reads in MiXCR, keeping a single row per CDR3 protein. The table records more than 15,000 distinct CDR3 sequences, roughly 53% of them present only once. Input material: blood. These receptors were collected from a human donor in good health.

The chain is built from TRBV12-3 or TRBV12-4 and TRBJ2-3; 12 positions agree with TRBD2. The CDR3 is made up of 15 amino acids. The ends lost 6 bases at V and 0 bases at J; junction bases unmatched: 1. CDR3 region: CASSLAGGSTDTQYF. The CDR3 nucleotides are TGTGCCAGCAGCCTAGCGGGAGGGAGCACAGATACGCAGTATTTT.

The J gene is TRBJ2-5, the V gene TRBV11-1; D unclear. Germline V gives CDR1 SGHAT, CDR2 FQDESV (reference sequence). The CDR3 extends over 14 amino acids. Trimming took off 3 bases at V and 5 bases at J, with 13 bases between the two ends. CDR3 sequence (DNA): TGTGCCAGCAGCTTGGGTCCGCTTCCGGAGACCCAGTACTTC. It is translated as CASSLGPLPETQYF.

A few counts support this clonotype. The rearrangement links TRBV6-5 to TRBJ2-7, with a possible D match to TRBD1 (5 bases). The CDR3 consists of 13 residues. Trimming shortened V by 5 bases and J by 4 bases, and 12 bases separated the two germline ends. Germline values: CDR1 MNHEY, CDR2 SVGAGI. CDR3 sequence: CASSTTARYEQYF. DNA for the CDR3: TGTGCCAGCAGTACGACAGCGCGGTACGAGCAGTACTTC.

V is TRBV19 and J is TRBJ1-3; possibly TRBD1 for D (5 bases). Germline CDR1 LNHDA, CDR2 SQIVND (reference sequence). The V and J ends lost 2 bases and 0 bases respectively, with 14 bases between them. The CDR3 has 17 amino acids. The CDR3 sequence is CASSIRETGRSGNTIYF. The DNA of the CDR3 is TGTGCCAGTAGTATACGCGAAACAGGCCGCTCTGGAAACACCATATATTTT.

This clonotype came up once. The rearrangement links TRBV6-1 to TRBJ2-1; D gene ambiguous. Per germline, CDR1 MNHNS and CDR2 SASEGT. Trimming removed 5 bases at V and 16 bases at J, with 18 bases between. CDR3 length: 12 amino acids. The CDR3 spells CASSPRVSRDFF. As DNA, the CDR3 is TGTGCCAGCAGTCCCCGGGTCTCCCGTGATTTCTTC.

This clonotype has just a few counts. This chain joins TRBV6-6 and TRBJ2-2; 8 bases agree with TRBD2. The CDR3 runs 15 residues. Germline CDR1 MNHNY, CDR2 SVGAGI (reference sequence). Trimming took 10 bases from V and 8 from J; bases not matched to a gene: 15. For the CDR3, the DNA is TGTGCCACCCGGGAAGCGGGAGATAAGAGGGGGGAGCTGTTTTTT. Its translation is CATREAGDKRGELFF.

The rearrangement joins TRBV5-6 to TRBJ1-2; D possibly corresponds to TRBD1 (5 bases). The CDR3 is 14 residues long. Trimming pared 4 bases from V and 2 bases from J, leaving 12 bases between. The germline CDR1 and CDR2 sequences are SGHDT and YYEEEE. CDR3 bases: TGTGCCAGCAGCCTAGCGGGGCTGAACTATGGCTACACCTTC. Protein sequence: CASSLAGLNYGYTF.

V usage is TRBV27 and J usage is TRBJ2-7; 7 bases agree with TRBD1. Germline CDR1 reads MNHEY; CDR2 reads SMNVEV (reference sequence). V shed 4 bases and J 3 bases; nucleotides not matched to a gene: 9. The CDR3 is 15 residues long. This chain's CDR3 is CASSSSGTELYEQYF. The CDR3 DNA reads TGTGCCAGCAGTTCTTCCGGGACAGAACTCTACGAGCAGTACTTC.

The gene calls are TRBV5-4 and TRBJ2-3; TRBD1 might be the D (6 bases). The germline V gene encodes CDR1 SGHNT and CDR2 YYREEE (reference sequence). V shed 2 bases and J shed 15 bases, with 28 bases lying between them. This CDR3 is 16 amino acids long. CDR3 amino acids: CASSFRILDRTDTKYF. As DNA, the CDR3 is TGTGCCAGCAGCTTTCGGATACTTGATCGGACAGATACGAAATATTTT.

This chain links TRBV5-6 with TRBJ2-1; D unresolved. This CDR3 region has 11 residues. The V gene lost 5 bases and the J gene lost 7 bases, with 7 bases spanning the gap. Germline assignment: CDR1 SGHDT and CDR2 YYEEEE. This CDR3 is CASSTRNEQFF. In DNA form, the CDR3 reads TGTGCCAGCAGTACAAGAAATGAGCAGTTCTTC.

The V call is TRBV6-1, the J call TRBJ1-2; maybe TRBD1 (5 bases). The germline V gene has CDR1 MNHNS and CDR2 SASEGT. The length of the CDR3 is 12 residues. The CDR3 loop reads CATGESGGGYTF. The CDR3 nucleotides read TGTGCGACGGGGGAAAGTGGAGGTGGCTACACCTTC.

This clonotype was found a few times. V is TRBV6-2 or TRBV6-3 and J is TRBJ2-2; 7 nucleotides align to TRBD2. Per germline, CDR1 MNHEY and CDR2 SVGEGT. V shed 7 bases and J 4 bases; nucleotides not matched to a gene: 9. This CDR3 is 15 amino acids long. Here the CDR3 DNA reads TGTGCCAGCAACCGCGGGAGAGTCGGCACCGGGGAGCTGTTTTTT. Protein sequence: CASNRGRVGTGELFF.

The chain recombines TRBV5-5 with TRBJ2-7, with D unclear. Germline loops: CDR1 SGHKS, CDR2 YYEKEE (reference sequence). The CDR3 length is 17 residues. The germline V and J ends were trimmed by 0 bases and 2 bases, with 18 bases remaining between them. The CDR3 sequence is CASSLAQRPRNTYEQYF. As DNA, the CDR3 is TGTGCCAGCAGCTTGGCCCAACGCCCTAGAAACACCTACGAGCAGTACTTC.

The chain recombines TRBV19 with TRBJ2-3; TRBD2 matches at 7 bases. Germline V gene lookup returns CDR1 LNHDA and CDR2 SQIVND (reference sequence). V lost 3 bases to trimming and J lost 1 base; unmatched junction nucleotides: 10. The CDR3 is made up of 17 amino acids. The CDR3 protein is CASSIKRGFVRTDTQYF. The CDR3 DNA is TGTGCCAGTAGTATTAAGCGGGGCTTCGTGCGCACAGATACGCAGTATTTT.

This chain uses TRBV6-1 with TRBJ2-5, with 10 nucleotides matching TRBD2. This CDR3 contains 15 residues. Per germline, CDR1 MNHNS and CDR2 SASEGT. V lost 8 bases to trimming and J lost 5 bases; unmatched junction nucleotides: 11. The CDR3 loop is CASDTAGGPRETQYF. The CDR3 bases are TGTGCCAGCGACACAGCGGGAGGGCCGAGGGAGACCCAGTACTTC.

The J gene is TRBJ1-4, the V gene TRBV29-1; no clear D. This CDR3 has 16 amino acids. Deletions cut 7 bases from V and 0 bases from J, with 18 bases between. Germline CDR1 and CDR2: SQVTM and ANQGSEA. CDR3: CSGWESDGATNEKLFF. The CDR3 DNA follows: TGCAGCGGTTGGGAAAGCGACGGTGCAACTAATGAAAAACTGTTTTTT.

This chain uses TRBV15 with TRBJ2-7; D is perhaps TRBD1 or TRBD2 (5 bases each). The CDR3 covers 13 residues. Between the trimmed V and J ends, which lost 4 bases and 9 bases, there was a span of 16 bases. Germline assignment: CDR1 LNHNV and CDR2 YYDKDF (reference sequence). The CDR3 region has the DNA TGTGCCACCAGCACTTACGGGACCCAGAGGCAGTACTTC. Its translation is CATSTYGTQRQYF.

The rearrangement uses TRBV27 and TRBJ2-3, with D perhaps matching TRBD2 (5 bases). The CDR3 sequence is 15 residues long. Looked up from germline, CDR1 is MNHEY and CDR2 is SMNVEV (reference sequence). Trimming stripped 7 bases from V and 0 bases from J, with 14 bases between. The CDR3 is CASNPPGISTDTQYF. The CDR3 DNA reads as TGTGCCAGCAACCCCCCGGGGATTAGCACAGATACGCAGTATTTT.

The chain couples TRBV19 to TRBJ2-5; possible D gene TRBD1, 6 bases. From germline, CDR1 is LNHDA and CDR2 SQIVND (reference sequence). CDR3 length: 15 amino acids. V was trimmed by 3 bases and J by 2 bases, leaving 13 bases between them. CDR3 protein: CASSIGARGQETQYF. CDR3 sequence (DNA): TGTGCCAGTAGTATTGGCGCGAGGGGGCAAGAGACCCAGTACTTC.

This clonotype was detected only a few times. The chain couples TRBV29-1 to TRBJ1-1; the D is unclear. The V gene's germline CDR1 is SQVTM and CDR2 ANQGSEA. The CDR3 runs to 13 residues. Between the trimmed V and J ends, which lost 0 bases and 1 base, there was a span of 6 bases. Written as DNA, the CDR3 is TGCAGCGTTGAAGACGGGAAGAACACTGAAGCTTTCTTT. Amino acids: CSVEDGKNTEAFF.

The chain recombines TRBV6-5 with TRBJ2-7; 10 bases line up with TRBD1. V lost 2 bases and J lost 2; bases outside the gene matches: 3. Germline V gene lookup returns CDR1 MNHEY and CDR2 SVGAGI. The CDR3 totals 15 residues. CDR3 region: CASSYRDRGPYEQYF. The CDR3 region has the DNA TGTGCCAGCAGTTACCGGGACAGGGGACCCTACGAGCAGTACTTC.

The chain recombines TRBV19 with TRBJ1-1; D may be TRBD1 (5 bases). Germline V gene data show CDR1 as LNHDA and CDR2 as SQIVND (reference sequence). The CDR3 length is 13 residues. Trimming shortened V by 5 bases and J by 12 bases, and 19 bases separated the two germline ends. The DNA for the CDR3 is TGTGCCAGTAGTTCGTCCCTAACCGGGACGTCTTTCTTT. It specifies CASSSSLTGTSFF.